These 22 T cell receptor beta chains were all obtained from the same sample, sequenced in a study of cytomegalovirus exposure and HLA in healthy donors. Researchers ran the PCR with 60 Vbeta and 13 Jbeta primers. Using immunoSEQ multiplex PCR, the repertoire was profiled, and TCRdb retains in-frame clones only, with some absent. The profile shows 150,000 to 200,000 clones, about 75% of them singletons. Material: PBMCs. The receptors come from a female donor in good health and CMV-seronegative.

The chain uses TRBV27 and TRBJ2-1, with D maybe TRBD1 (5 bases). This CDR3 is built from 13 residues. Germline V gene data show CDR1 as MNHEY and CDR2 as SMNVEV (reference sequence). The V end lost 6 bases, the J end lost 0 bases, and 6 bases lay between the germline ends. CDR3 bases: TGTGCCAGCAGGGACACCTCCTACAATGAGCAGTTCTTC. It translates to CASRDTSYNEQFF.

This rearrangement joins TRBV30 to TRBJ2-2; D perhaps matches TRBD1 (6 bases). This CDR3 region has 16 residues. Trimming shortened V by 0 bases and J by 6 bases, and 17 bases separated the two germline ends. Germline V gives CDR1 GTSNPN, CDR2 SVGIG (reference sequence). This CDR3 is CAWSVRLTTGPGELFF. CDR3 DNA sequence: TGTGCCTGGAGTGTACGGTTAACGACAGGACCCGGGGAGCTGTTTTTT.

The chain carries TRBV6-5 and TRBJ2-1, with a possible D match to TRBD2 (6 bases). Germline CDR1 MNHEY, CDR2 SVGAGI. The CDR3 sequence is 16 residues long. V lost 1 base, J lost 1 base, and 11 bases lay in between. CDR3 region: CASSYFGGTSYNEQFF. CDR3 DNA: TGTGCCAGCAGTTACTTCGGGGGTACTTCCTACAATGAGCAGTTCTTC.

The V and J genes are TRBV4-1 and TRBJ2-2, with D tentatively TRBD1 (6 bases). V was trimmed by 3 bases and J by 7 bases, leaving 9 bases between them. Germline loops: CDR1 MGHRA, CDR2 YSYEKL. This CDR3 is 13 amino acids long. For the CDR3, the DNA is TGCGCCAGCAGCCAGGGGGCGGGCGGGGAGCTGTTTTTT. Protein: CASSQGAGGELFF.

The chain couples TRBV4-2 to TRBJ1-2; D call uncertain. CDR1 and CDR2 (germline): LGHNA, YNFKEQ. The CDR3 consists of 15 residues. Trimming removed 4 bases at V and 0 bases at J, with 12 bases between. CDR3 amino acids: CASSPTGPANYGYTF. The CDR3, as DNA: TGTGCCAGCAGCCCAACGGGTCCAGCTAACTATGGCTACACCTTC.

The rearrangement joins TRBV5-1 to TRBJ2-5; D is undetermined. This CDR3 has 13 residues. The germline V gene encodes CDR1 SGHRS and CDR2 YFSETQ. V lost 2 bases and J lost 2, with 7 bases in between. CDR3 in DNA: TGCGCCAGCAGCTTTAGCCAGCAAGAGACCCAGTACTTC. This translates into CASSFSQQETQYF.

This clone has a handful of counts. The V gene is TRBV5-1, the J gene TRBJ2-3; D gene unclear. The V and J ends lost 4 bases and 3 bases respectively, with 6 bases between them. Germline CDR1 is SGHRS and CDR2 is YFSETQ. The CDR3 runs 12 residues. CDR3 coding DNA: TGCGCCAGCAGCCCTCAGACAGATACGCAGTATTTT. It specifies CASSPQTDTQYF.

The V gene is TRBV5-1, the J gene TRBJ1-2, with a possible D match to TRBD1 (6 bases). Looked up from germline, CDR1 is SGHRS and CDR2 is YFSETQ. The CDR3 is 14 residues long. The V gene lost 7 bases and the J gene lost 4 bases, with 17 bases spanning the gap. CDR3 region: CASRSGTTTYGYTF. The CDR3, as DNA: TGCGCCAGCCGATCCGGGACAACAACCTATGGCTACACCTTC.

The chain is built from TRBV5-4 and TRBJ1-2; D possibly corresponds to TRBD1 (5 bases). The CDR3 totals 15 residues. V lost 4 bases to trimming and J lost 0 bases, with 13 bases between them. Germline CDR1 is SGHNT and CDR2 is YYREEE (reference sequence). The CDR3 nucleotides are TGTGCCAGCAGCCCCGCACCGGGGGCTAACTATGGCTACACCTTC. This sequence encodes CASSPAPGANYGYTF.

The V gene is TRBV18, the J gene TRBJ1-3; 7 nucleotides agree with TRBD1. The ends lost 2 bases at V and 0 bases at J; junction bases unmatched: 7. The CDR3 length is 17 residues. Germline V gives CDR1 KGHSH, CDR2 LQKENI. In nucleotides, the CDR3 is TGTGCCAGCTCACCAGTGGGACAGCTTAGCTCTGGAAACACCATATATTTT. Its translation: CASSPVGQLSSGNTIYF. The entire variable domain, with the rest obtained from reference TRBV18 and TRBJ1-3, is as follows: NAGVMQNPRHLVRRRGQEARLRCSPMKGHSHVYWYRQLPEEGLKFMVYLQKENIIDESGMPKERFSAEFPKEGPSILRIQQVVRGDSAAYFCASSPVGQLSSGNTIYFGEGSWLTVV.

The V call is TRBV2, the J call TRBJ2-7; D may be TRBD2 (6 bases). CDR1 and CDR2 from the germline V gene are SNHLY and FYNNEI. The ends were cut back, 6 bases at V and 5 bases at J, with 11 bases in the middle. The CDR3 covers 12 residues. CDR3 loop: CASRSLANEQYF. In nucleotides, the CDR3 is TGTGCCAGCAGGTCGCTAGCGAACGAGCAGTACTTC.

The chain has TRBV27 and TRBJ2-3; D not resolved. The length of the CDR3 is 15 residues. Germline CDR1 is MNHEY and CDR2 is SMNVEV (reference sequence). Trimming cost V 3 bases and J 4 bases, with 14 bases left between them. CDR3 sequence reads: CASSFTLGDSDTQYF. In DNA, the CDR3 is TGTGCCAGCAGTTTCACCCTCGGAGACTCAGATACGCAGTATTTT.

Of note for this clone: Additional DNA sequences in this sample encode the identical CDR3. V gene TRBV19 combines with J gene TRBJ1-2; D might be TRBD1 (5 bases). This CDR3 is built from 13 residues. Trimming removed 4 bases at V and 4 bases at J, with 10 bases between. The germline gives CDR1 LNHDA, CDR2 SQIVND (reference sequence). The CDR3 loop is CASSKGQGYGYTF. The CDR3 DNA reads TGTGCCAGTAGTAAGGGGCAGGGCTATGGCTACACCTTC.

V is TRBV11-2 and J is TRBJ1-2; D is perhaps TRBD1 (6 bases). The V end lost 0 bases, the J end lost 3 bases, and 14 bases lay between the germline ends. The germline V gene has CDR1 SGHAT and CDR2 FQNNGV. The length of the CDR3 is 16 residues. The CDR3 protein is CASSLEATGADYGYTF. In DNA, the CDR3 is TGTGCCAGCAGCTTAGAAGCGACAGGAGCAGACTATGGCTACACCTTC.

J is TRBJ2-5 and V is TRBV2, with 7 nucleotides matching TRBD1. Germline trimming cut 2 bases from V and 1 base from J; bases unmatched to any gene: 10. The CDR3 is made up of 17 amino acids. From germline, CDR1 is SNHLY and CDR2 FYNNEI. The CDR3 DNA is TGTGCCAGCAGTGAAATGACGACAGGGCGAATCCAAGAGACCCAGTACTTC. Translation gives CASSEMTTGRIQETQYF.

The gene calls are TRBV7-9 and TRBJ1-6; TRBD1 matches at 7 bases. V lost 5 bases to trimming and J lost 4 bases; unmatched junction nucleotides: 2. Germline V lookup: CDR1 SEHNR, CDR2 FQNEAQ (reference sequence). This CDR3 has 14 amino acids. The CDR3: CASSTGAYNSPLHF. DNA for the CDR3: TGTGCCAGCAGCACAGGGGCGTATAATTCACCCCTCCACTTT. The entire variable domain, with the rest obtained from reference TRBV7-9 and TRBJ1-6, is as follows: DTGVSQNPRHKITKRGQNVTFRCDPISEHNRLYWYRQTLGQGPEFLTYFQNEAQLEKSRLLSDRFSAERPKGSFSTLEIQRTEQGDSAMYLCASSTGAYNSPLHFGNGTRLTVT.

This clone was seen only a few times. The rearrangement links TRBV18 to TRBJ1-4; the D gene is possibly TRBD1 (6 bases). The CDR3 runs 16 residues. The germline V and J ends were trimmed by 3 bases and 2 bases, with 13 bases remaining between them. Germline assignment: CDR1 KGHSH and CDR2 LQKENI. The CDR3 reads CASSPDYRATNEKLFF. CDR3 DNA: TGTGCCAGCTCACCGGATTACAGGGCGACTAATGAAAAACTGTTTTTT.

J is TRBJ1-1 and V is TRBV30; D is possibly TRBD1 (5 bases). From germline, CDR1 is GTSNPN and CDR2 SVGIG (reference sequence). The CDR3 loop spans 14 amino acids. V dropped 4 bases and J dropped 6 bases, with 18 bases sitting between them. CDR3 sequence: CAWNRGQHEPEAFF. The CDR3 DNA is TGTGCCTGGAATCGTGGACAACACGAGCCTGAAGCTTTCTTT.

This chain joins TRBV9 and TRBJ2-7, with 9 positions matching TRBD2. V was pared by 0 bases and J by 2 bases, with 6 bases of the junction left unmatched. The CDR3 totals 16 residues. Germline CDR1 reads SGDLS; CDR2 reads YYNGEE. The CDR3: CASSVEGRGGTYEQYF. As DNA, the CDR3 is TGTGCCAGCAGCGTAGAGGGGCGGGGGGGCACCTACGAGCAGTACTTC.

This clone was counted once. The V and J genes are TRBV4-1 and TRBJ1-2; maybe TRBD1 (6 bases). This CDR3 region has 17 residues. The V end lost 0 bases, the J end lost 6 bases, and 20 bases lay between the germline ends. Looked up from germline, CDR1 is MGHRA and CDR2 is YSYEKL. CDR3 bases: TGCGCCAGCAGCCAAGATCGGAATAAACAGGGAAGTAATGGCTACACCTTC. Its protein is CASSQDRNKQGSNGYTF.

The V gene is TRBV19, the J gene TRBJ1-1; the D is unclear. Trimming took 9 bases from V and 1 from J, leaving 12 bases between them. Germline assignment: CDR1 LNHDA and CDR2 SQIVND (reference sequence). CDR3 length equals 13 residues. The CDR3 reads CASRLGANTEAFF. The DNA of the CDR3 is TGTGCCAGCCGCCTAGGCGCGAACACTGAAGCTTTCTTT.

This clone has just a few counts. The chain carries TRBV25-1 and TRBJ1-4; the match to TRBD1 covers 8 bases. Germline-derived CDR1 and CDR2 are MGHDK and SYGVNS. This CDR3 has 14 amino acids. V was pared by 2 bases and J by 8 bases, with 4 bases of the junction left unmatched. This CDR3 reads CASSEGTGREKLFF. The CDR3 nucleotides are TGTGCCAGCAGTGAAGGGACAGGCAGGGAAAAACTGTTTTTT. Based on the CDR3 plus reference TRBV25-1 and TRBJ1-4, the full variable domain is EADIYQTPRYLVIGTGKKITLECSQTMGHDKMYWYQQDPGMELHLIHYSYGVNSTEKGDLSSESTVSRIRTEHFPLTLESARPSHTSQYLCASSEGTGREKLFFGSGTQLSVL.